This TCR beta chain was recorded in a study of Ad26.COV2.S vaccination and SARS-CoV-2 variants. About the research overall: Donor was one of the participants in the Ad26.COV2.S arm of the COV1001 trial. Donor got 5x10^10 or 1x10^11 viral particles of Ad26.COV2.S.

Treatment defined: roughly 19 received Ad26.COV2.S at low or high dose, single or two shots; roughly 5 received placebo; per-sample allocation not given. Sampling was performed 63 days after the first vaccine or placebo injection. Between the trimmed V and J ends, which lost 6 bases and 6 bases, there was a span of 7 bases. This CDR3 contains 10 residues. Germline V gene data show CDR1 as DFQATT and CDR2 as SNEGSKA (reference sequence). Repertoires were generated with immunoSEQ multiplex PCR, while TCRdb's copy carries only in-frame clones and drops some. Found here are approximately 410,000 clones, around nine tenths of them singletons; the top ten hold 3.5% to 4%. On this clone itself: Antigen: not known.

Study outcomes and limitations: Spike-specific CD8+ and CD4+ T cell responses reportedly showed substantial breadth after vaccination. Analyses that measured TCR breadth and depth may have underestimated total T cell responses.

The chain links TRBV20-1 to TRBJ2-3; no clear D. The source material was peripheral blood, sampled in a trial of Ad26.COV2.S vaccine versus placebo. This clonotype originated in a person between 18 and 59 years old who received the Ad26.COV2.S COVID-19 vaccine or a placebo. The CDR3 is CSASGDTQYF. For the CDR3, the DNA is TGCAGTGCGAGTGGGGATACGCAGTATTTT.